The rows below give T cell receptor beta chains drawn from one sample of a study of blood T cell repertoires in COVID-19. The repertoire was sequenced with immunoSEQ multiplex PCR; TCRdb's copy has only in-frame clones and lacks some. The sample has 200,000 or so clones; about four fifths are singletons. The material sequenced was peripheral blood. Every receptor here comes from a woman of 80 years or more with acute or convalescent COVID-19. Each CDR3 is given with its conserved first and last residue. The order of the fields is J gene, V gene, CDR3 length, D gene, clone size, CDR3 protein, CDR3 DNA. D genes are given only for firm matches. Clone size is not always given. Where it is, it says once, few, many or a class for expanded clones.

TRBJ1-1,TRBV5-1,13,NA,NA,CASSAGSGREAFF,TGCGCCAGCAGCGCCGGCAGCGGGAGAGAAGCTTTCTTT
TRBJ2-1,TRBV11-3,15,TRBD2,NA,CASSLSGGAYNEQFF,TGTGCCAGCAGCCTCAGCGGGGGGGCCTACAATGAGCAGTTCTTC
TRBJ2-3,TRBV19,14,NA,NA,CASSIGGSTDTQYF,TGTGCCAGTAGTATCGGAGGGAGCACAGATACGCAGTATTTT
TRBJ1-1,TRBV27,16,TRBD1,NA,CASSLSGTGGVTEAFF,TGTGCCAGCAGTTTATCAGGGACAGGGGGCGTCACTGAAGCTTTCTTT
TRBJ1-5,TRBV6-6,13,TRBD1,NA,CASRLTGNQPQHF,TGTGCCAGCAGACTGACAGGGAATCAGCCCCAGCATTTT
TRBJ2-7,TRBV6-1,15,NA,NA,CASSEFLTLPYEQYF,TGTGCCAGCAGTGAATTTCTGACTTTACCTTACGAGCAGTACTTC
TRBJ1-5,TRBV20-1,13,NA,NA,CSASRRDNQPQHF,TGCAGTGCTAGTCGCAGGGACAATCAGCCCCAGCATTTT
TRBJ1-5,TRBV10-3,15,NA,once,CASAQGLESNQPQHF,TGTGCATCTGCGCAGGGACTAGAGAGCAATCAGCCCCAGCATTTT
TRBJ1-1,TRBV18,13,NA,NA,CASSPTDKAEAFF,TGTGCCAGCTCACCCACAGACAAAGCTGAAGCTTTCTTT
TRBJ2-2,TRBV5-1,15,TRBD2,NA,CASSFGGVHTGELFF,TGCGCCAGCAGCTTCGGGGGGGTCCACACCGGGGAGCTGTTTTTT
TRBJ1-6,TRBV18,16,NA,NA,CASSPDHGSRNSPLHF,TGTGCCAGCTCACCAGACCACGGGAGCCGTAATTCACCCCTCCACTTT
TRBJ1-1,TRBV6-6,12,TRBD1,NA,CASSRGRTEAFF,TGTGCCAGCAGTAGGGGGCGAACTGAAGCTTTCTTT
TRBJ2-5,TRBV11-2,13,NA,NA,CASSRGNQETQYF,TGTGCCAGCAGCCGCGGGAACCAAGAGACCCAGTACTTC
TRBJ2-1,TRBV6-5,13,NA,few,CASSPGLYNEQFF,TGTGCCAGCAGTCCCGGACTATACAATGAGCAGTTCTTC
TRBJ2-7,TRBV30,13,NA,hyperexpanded,CAWSVLSAVEQYF,TGTGCCTGGAGTGTACTCTCGGCGGTCGAGCAGTACTTC
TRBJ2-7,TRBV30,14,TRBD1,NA,CAWSTGQGWHEQYF,TGTGCCTGGAGTACAGGACAGGGTTGGCACGAGCAGTACTTC
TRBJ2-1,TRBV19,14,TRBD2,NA,CASTRTSGHNEQFF,TGTGCCAGTACCCGGACTAGCGGCCACAATGAGCAGTTCTTC
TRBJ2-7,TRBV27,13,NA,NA,CASSHSPGDEQYF,TGTGCCAGCAGCCACTCTCCAGGGGACGAGCAGTACTTC
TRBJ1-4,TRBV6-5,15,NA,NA,CASSRSGDPNEKLFF,TGTGCCAGCAGTCGCTCAGGGGACCCTAATGAAAAACTGTTTTTT
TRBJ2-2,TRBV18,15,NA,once,CASSPQVTNTGELFF,TGTGCCAGCTCACCCCAGGTGACGAACACCGGGGAGCTGTTTTTT
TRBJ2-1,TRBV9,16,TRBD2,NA,CASSVAPQRGGNEQFF,TGTGCCAGCAGCGTGGCTCCCCAGCGGGGGGGCAATGAGCAGTTCTTC
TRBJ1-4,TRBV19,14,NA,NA,CASSLTPGDQKLFF,TGTGCCAGTAGTCTTACTCCAGGGGACCAAAAACTGTTTTTT
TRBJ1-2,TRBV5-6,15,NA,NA,CASRFYLTGNYGYTF,TGTGCCAGCAGATTTTACCTGACAGGCAACTATGGCTACACCTTC
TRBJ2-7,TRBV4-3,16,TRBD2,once,CASSQDESGVGYEQYF,TGCGCCAGCAGCCAAGATGAGAGCGGGGTGGGCTACGAGCAGTACTTC
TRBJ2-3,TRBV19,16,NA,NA,CASSPRGTSATDTQYF,TGTGCCAGTAGTCCCAGGGGTACTAGCGCCACAGATACGCAGTATTTT
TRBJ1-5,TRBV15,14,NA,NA,CATSPRGGYQPQHF,TGTGCCACCAGCCCGAGGGGGGGATATCAGCCCCAGCATTTT
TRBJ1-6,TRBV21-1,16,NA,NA,CASTGGTGAIDSPLHF,TGTGCCAGCACAGGCGGAACAGGGGCCATCGATTCACCCCTCCACTTT
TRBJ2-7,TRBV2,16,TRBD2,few,CASSEGASGNYYEQYF,TGTGCCAGCAGTGAAGGGGCTAGCGGGAACTACTACGAGCAGTACTTC
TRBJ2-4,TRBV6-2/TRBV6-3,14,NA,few,CASSPDRVKNIQYF,TGTGCCAGCAGCCCCGACAGAGTCAAAAACATTCAGTACTTC
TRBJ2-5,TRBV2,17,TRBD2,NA,CASSGELAGIKRETQYF,TGTGCCAGCAGTGGAGAACTAGCGGGGATCAAGAGGGAGACCCAGTACTTC
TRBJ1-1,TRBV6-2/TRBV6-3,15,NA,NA,CASSLPPTGNTEAFF,TGTGCCAGCAGTTTGCCCCCGACAGGGAACACTGAAGCTTTCTTT
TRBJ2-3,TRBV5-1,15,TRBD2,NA,CASSLNTAGVDTQYF,TGCGCCAGCAGCTTGAATACGGCGGGGGTGGATACGCAGTATTTT
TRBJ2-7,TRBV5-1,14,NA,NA,CASSREGPSYEQYF,TGCGCCAGCAGCCGTGAGGGTCCCTCCTACGAGCAGTACTTC
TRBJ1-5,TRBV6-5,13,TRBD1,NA,CASSYSRDRPQHF,TGTGCCAGCAGTTACTCCCGGGACAGGCCCCAGCATTTT
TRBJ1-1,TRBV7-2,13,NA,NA,CASSPRMNTEAFF,TGTGCCAGCAGCCCGCGCATGAACACTGAAGCTTTCTTT
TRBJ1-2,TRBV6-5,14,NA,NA,CASSYSYSYYGYTF,TGTGCCAGCAGTTACTCTTACAGCTACTATGGCTACACCTTC
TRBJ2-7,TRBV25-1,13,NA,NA,CASSEYGVYEQYF,TGTGCCAGCAGTGAATACGGAGTCTACGAGCAGTACTTC
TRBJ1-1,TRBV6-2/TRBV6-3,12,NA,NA,CASSLGGPEAFF,TGTGCCAGCAGCCTTGGAGGGCCGGAAGCTTTCTTT